A selection of T cell receptor beta chains follows, all from one sample in a study of blood T cell repertoires in COVID-19. Sequencing used immunoSEQ multiplex PCR; TCRdb keeps in-frame clones, though not all of them. The repertoire consists of about 220,000 clones, with about 88% occurring once and the leading ten covering 2.6%. The sample taken for sequencing was PBMCs or T cells enriched from blood (not recorded which). The source of these receptors is a woman younger than 45 who had recovered from COVID-19. Both conserved end residues are part of each CDR3. The order of the fields is D gene, V gene, clone size, J gene, CDR3 DNA, CDR3 protein. D genes are given only for firm matches. Size values are once, few and many counts, or a class for expanded clones, and some rows have none.

TRBD1	TRBV27	NA	TRBJ1-6	TGTGCCAGCAGCCGGACAGGGGATTCACCCCTCCACTTT	CASSRTGDSPLHF
TRBD2	TRBV5-1	NA	TRBJ2-3	TGCGCCAGCAGCCTAGGGACTAGCCGGGGTTTAGCAGATACGCAGTATTTT	CASSLGTSRGLADTQYF
NA	TRBV6-1	NA	TRBJ1-2	TGTGCCAGCAGTGAATTCGGGGAAAATGGCTACACCTTC	CASSEFGENGYTF
TRBD1	TRBV5-3	NA	TRBJ2-6	TGTGCCAGAAGCCCTGAAGGGACAGGATCCTCTGGGGCCAACGTCCTGACTTTC	CARSPEGTGSSGANVLTF
NA	TRBV21-1	NA	TRBJ1-1	TGTGCCAGCAGCAAAGGGCGACAGGACCGGATAGCTTTCTTT	CASSKGRQDRIAFF
TRBD1	TRBV7-6	NA	TRBJ1-1	TGTGCCAGCAGTCTCGACAGGGCCCACACTGAAGCTTTCTTT	CASSLDRAHTEAFF
NA	TRBV2	NA	TRBJ2-7	TGTGCCAGCAGTGAGCAGCGCTACGAGCAGTACTTC	CASSEQRYEQYF
TRBD1	TRBV11-3	NA	TRBJ2-5	TGTGCCAGCAGCTCAGGACTCGACAGGGAACAAGAGACCCAGTACTTC	CASSSGLDREQETQYF
NA	TRBV15	NA	TRBJ1-5	TGTGCCACCAGCAGGGACCTTAGGAGGAGCAATCAGCCCCAGCATTTT	CATSRDLRRSNQPQHF
NA	TRBV5-1	NA	TRBJ1-1	TGCGCCAGCAGCTTGGTGGGGCCTCAAAACACTGAAGCTTTCTTT	CASSLVGPQNTEAFF
NA	TRBV4-2	NA	TRBJ2-7	TGTGCCAGCAGCCAAGATAGAGACAGCTCCTACGAGCAGTACTTC	CASSQDRDSSYEQYF
NA	TRBV2	NA	TRBJ2-1	TGTGCCAGGGGAGACATATTCTCCTACAATGAGCAGTTCTTC	CARGDIFSYNEQFF
NA	TRBV9	NA	TRBJ1-2	TGTGCCAGCAGCGTAGCACGACAGTCCTATGGCTACACCTTC	CASSVARQSYGYTF
NA	TRBV21-1	NA	TRBJ2-7	TGTGCCAGCAGTCCTGCAGGGGGAGACTACGAGCAGTACTTC	CASSPAGGDYEQYF
NA	TRBV6-4	NA	TRBJ2-3	TGTGCCAGCAGTGACTCGTCGTTCAGCGGCACAGATACGCAGTATTTT	CASSDSSFSGTDTQYF
TRBD1	TRBV7-2	NA	TRBJ2-1	TGTGCCAGCAGCTTGAGAGACAGGGGGTACAATGAGCAGTTCTTC	CASSLRDRGYNEQFF
NA	TRBV11-3	once	TRBJ2-3	TGTGCCAGCAGCTTAGTATCGGCGGGGGCGGCAGATACGCAGTATTTT	CASSLVSAGAADTQYF
NA	TRBV5-1	NA	TRBJ1-1	TGCGCCAGCAGCACCGGACAGAGTAAGAACACTGAAGCTTTCTTT	CASSTGQSKNTEAFF
NA	TRBV6-5	NA	TRBJ1-2	TGTGCCAGCAGTAATGCAGGGGTATACTATGGCTACACCTTC	CASSNAGVYYGYTF
NA	TRBV3-1/TRBV3-2	NA	TRBJ1-2	TGTGCCAGCAGCCAAGACGCAGATAACTATGGCTACACCTTC	CASSQDADNYGYTF
NA	TRBV19	NA	TRBJ1-2	TGTGCCAGTAGTATTTCCGTCGGCTACACCTTC	CASSISVGYTF
TRBD2	TRBV3-1/TRBV3-2	NA	TRBJ2-7	TGTGCCAGCAGCCAAGAAGAACAGGAGACCCCGGGACTAGCCTACGAGCAGTACTTC	CASSQEEQETPGLAYEQYF
TRBD2	TRBV11-3	NA	TRBJ2-1	TGTGCCAGCAGCCCCCGGACTAGCGGGGGTTACAATGAGCAGTTCTTC	CASSPRTSGGYNEQFF
NA	TRBV4-3	NA	TRBJ2-7	TGCGCCAGCAGCCCTCGACAGGTCTCCTCCTACGAGCAGTACTTC	CASSPRQVSSYEQYF
TRBD1	TRBV6-5	NA	TRBJ1-6	TGTGCCAGCAGTACCGGACAGGAAAATTCACCCCTCCACTTT	CASSTGQENSPLHF
TRBD1	TRBV9	NA	TRBJ2-7	TGTGCCAGCAGCGCCCAGGCCGGGACAGAGGACGAGCAGTACTTC	CASSAQAGTEDEQYF
NA	TRBV11-1	NA	TRBJ2-7	TGTGCCAGCAGCTTATTTTCGGGGTTACGGGAGCAGTACTTC	CASSLFSGLREQYF
TRBD1	TRBV5-1	NA	TRBJ2-2	TGCGCCAGCAGCCAGGGACAGGGGCCGAACACCGGGGAGCTGTTTTTT	CASSQGQGPNTGELFF
NA	TRBV12-5	NA	TRBJ1-1	TGTGCTAGTGGTTTCTCGGGACACCAGAACACTGAAGCTTTCTTT	CASGFSGHQNTEAFF
NA	TRBV12-3/TRBV12-4	NA	TRBJ2-5	TGTGCCAGCAGTTTACAGGGGGGGACCCAGTACTTC	CASSLQGGTQYF
NA	TRBV15	once	TRBJ1-1	TGTGCCACCAGCAGAGAGTTGAGGCTCGGCGCTTTCTTT	CATSRELRLGAFF
TRBD1	TRBV6-4	NA	TRBJ2-7	TGTGCCAGCAGTGACTACAGGGGGTATGATAACGAGCAGTACTTC	CASSDYRGYDNEQYF